The 7 T cell receptor beta chains reported below all come from one sample, sequenced in a study of CD8 T cells in Susac syndrome. It was with random hexamers that 0.5 to 1 ug RNA was reverse transcribed. TCRdb recomputed calls from the immunoSEQ multiplex PCR reads with MiXCR, one row per CDR3 protein. The data show approximately 210,000 distinct CDR3 sequences, about 95% seen once. Sequencing was carried out using CD4+ T cells from PBMCs. Receptors originate from a human donor with multiple sclerosis.

V and J are TRBV2 and TRBJ1-5; no clear D gene. The germline gives CDR1 SNHLY, CDR2 FYNNEI. V was clipped by 3 bases and J by 5 bases, with 14 bases between them. The CDR3 has 15 residues. The CDR3 coding sequence is TGTGCCAGCAGTGATGAGGGCCACACTTATCAGCCCCAGCATTTT. It translates to CASSDEGHTYQPQHF. Combining the CDR3 with reference TRBV2 and TRBJ1-5 gives the whole variable domain EPEVTQTPSHQVTQMGQEVILRCVPISNHLYFYWYRQILGQKVEFLVSFYNNEISEKSEIFDDQFSVERPDGSNFTLKIRSTKLEDSAMYFCASSDEGHTYQPQHFGDGTRLSIL.

This chain connects TRBV4-1 to TRBJ1-1; D is undetermined. CDR3 length: 15 residues. Germline V lookup: CDR1 MGHRA, CDR2 YSYEKL. V was clipped by 0 bases and J by 0 bases, with 8 bases between them. This CDR3 is CASSQDSTLNTEAFF. CDR3 DNA: TGCGCCAGCAGCCAAGACAGTACCTTGAACACTGAAGCTTTCTTT.

The chain is built from TRBV9 and TRBJ2-2; D gene unclear. Looked up from germline, CDR1 is SGDLS and CDR2 is YYNGEE. This CDR3 is built from 13 residues. Trimming shortened V by 6 bases and J by 3 bases, and 9 bases separated the two germline ends. CDR3 loop: CASKFGDTGELFF. The CDR3 DNA is TGTGCCAGCAAGTTTGGAGACACCGGGGAGCTGTTTTTT.

This sequence joins TRBV4-1 and TRBJ2-3, with D hard to call. This CDR3 is 16 amino acids long. Germline assignment: CDR1 MGHRA and CDR2 YSYEKL. Trimming cost V 5 bases and J 0 bases, with 15 bases left between them. CDR3: CASSGVGFLSTDTQYF. In DNA, the CDR3 is TGCGCCAGCAGCGGGGTGGGCTTCCTAAGCACAGATACGCAGTATTTT.

CDR3 residues: CASSQDNSGLNTGELFF. In DNA form, the CDR3 reads TGTGCCAGCAGCCAAGATAACTCGGGACTTAACACCGGGGAGCTGTTTTTT. V gene TRBV4-2 combines with J gene TRBJ2-2; possibly TRBD2 for D (6 bases). The germline V and J ends were trimmed by 0 bases and 2 bases, with 13 bases remaining between them. CDR1 and CDR2 (germline): LGHNA, YNFKEQ. The CDR3 is 17 residues long.

The gene calls are TRBV5-1 and TRBJ1-1, with D hard to call. V lost 5 bases, J lost 1 base, and 6 bases lay in between. The CDR3 contains 12 residues. Germline CDR1 SGHRS, CDR2 YFSETQ. CDR3 protein: CASRATNTEAFF. DNA for the CDR3: TGCGCCAGCAGAGCAACGAACACTGAAGCTTTCTTT.

J is TRBJ2-1 and V is TRBV15, with a tentative D call TRBD1 (7 bases). Germline loops: CDR1 LNHNV, CDR2 YYDKDF (reference sequence). The CDR3 totals 15 residues. V was pared by 2 bases and J by 7 bases, with 15 bases between. As DNA, the CDR3 is TGTGCCACCAGCAGACAGACAGGGACTGGGAATGAGCAGTTCTTC. Its protein is CATSRQTGTGNEQFF.